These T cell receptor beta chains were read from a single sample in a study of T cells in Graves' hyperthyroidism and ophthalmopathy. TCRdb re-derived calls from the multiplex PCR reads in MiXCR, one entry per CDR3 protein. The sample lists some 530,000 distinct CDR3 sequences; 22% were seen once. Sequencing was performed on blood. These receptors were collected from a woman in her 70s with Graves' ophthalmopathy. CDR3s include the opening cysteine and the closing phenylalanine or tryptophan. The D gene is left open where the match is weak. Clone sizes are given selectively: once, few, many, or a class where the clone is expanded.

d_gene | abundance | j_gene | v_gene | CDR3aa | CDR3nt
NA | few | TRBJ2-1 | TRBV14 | CASSPRKGSPLRDYNEQFF | TGTGCCAGCAGCCCTAGGAAAGGGTCCCCCCTCCGGGACTACAATGAGCAGTTCTTC
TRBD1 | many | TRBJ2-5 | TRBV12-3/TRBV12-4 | CASSLGTGVYQETQYF | TGTGCCAGCAGTTTGGGGACAGGAGTGTACCAAGAGACCCAGTACTTC
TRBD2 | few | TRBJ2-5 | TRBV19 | CASKGLAAQTQYF | TGTGCCAGTAAAGGACTAGCGGCGCAGACCCAGTACTTC
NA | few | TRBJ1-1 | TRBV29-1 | CSVHNRARDTEAFF | TGCAGCGTCCATAACAGGGCTCGGGACACTGAAGCTTTCTTT
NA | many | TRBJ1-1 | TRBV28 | CATDRLGTEAFF | TGTGCCACCGACCGACTGGGGACTGAAGCTTTCTTT
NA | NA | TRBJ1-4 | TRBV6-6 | CASSYYPEKLFF | TGTGCCAGCAGTTACTATCCTGAAAAACTGTTTTTT
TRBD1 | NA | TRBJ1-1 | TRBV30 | CAWSVRAGGFPEAFF | TGTGCCTGGAGTGTACGTGCAGGGGGCTTCCCTGAAGCTTTCTTT
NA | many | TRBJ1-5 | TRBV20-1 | CSAINERPQHF | TGCAGTGCTATCAACGAGCGGCCCCAGCATTTT
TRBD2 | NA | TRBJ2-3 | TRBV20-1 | CSASLLSGADTQYF | TGCAGTGCTTCCCTTCTAAGCGGGGCAGATACGCAGTATTTT
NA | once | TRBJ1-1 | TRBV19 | CASSIAVVRIKRAEAFF | TGTGCCAGTAGTATAGCCGTCGTTAGAATCAAGAGGGCTGAAGCTTTCTTT
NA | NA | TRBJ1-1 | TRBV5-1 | CASSLAGVLDPIMNTEAFF | TGCGCCAGCAGCTTGGCCGGCGTCCTCGACCCCATAATGAACACTGAAGCTTTCTTT
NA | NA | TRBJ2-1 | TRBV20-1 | CSARGSRVGYNEQFF | TGCAGTGCTAGGGGGTCCCGGGTAGGGTACAATGAGCAGTTCTTC
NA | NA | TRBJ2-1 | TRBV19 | CASSERTPGPQNEQFF | TGTGCCAGTAGTGAGAGGACGCCCGGACCCCAAAATGAGCAGTTCTTC
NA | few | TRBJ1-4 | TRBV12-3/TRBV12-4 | CASRALRGTTNEKLFF | TGTGCCAGCAGGGCCCTACGGGGTACAACTAATGAAAAACTGTTTTTT
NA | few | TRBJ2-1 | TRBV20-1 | CSAFRLVNEQFF | TGCAGTGCTTTTAGACTAGTTAATGAGCAGTTCTTC
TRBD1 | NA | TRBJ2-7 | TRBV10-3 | CAIGRTGEAEQYF | TGTGCCATCGGGCGGACAGGGGAAGCCGAGCAGTACTTC
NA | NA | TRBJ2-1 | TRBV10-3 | CAISERGENEQFF | TGTGCCATCAGTGAGCGAGGGGAGAATGAGCAGTTCTTC
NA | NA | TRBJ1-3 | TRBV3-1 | CASSQLRSGRRSSGNTIYF | TGTGCCAGCAGCCAATTGCGAAGCGGACGAAGATCTAGTGGAAACACCATATATTTT
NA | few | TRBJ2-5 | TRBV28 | CASSYSRREYF | TGTGCCAGCAGTTATTCTAGGAGGGAGTACTTC
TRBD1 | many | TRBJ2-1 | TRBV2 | CASSRQGNIGNEQFF | TGTGCCAGCAGTCGACAGGGCAACATAGGGAATGAGCAGTTCTTC
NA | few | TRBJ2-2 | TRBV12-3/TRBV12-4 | CASRPGGDTGELFF | TGTGCCAGCAGGCCCGGGGGAGACACCGGGGAGCTGTTTTTT
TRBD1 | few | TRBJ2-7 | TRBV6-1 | CASSGTGAFQQYF | TGTGCCAGCTCCGGGACAGGAGCCTTCCAGCAGTACTTC
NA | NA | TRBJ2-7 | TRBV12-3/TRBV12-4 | CASSFERPGEQYF | TGTGCCAGCAGTTTTGAGCGGCCCGGGGAGCAGTACTTC
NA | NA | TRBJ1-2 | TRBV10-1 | CASTRTAKNYGYTF | TGCGCCAGCACTAGGACAGCTAAAAACTATGGCTACACCTTC
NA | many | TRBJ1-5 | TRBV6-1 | CASSNPQDLHNQPQHF | TGTGCCAGCAGTAATCCCCAGGACCTTCACAATCAGCCCCAGCATTTT
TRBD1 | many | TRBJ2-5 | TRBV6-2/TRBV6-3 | CASRTGGETQYF | TGTGCCAGCAGAACAGGGGGAGAGACCCAGTACTTC
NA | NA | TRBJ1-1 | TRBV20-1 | CSASLGGVMNTEAFF | TGCAGTGCTAGTTTAGGGGGAGTCATGAACACTGAAGCTTTCTTT
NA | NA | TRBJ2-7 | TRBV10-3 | CAISATGYEQYF | TGTGCCATCAGTGCTACTGGGTACGAGCAGTACTTC
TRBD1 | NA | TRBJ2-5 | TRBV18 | CASSPTGVERETQYF | TGTGCCAGCTCACCAACAGGGGTCGAGCGAGAGACCCAGTACTTC
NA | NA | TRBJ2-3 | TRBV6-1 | CASSPGTARTWGDTQYF | TGTGCCAGCAGTCCTGGGACCGCCCGAACGTGGGGAGATACGCAGTATTTT
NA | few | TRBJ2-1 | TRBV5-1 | CASSFEAGYNEQFF | TGCGCCAGCAGCTTCGAAGCGGGCTACAATGAGCAGTTCTTC
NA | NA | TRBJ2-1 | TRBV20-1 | CSAKAPTGGSDEQFF | TGCAGTGCGAAAGCCCCAACGGGTGGGTCGGATGAGCAGTTCTTC
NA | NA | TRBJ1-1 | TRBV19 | CASSIGREGTEAFF | TGTGCCAGTAGTATCGGAAGGGAGGGGACTGAAGCTTTCTTT
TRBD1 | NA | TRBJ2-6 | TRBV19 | CASSFGQGAPGANVLTF | TGTGCCAGTAGCTTCGGACAGGGGGCGCCTGGGGCCAACGTCCTGACTTTC
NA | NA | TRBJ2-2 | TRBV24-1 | CATSDLTLNAGELFF | TGTGCCACCAGTGATTTGACCTTGAACGCCGGGGAGCTGTTTTTT
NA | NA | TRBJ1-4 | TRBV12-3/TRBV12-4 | CASSLGQESTNEKLFF | TGTGCCAGCAGTTTAGGACAGGAATCAACTAATGAAAAACTGTTTTTT
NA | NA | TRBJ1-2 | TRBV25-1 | CASSPQYREPYGYTF | TGTGCCAGCAGTCCGCAATACAGGGAACCCTATGGCTACACCTTC
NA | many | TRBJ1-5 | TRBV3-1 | CASSQGAVNQPQHF | TGTGCCAGCAGCCAAGGGGCAGTCAATCAGCCCCAGCATTTT
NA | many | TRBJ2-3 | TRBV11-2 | CASSTRGAENTDTQYF | TGTGCCAGCAGCACCAGGGGAGCGGAAAACACAGATACGCAGTATTTT
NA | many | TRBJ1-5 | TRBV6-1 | CASREFNQPQHF | TGTGCCAGCAGGGAATTCAATCAGCCCCAGCATTTT
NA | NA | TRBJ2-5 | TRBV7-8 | CASSLDPRNKETQHF | TGTGCCAGCAGCTTAGATCCCCGGAACAAAGAGACCCAGCACTTC
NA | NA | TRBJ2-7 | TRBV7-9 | CASSPITGRGTYEQYF | TGTGCCAGCAGCCCCATCACGGGACGGGGGACCTACGAGCAGTACTTC